This T cell receptor beta chain originates from a study of blood T cell repertoires in COVID-19. In the study overall: The United States, Italy and Spain supplied acute and convalescent COVID-19 samples.

CDR1 and CDR2 (germline): MNHEY, SVGEGT. J gave up 7 bases and V 6 bases, and 10 bases lay outside the gene matches. This CDR3 comprises 15 residues. TCRdb's copy holds only in-frame clones and misses some; the assay was immunoSEQ multiplex PCR. Of fewer than 15,000 clones listed, around nine tenths were seen once; the top ten hold about 2.2%. The sample taken for sequencing was peripheral blood. The sequence derives from a woman between 65 and 79 years old in a cohort sampled during active or convalescent COVID-19. The V call is TRBV6-2 or TRBV6-3, the J call TRBJ1-2; 11 positions agree with TRBD1. For the CDR3, the DNA is TGTGCCAGCAGACCTACTGGACAGGGGGCTGGTGGCTACACCTTC. This translates into CASRPTGQGAGGYTF.